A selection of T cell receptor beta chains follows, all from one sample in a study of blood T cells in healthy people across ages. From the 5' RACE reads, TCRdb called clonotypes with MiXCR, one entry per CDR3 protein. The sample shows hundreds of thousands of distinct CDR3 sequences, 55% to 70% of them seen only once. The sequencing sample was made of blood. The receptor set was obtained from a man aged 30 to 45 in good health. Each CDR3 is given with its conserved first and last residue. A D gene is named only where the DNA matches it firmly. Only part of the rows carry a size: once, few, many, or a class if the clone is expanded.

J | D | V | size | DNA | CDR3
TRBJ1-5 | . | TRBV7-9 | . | TGTGCCAGCAGCCCCCCGGACGGGGTCCAGCCCCAGCATTTT | CASSPPDGVQPQHF
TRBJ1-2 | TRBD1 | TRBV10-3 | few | TGTGCCATCGGCAAGACAGGGCCAACTTTCTATGGCTACACCTTC | CAIGKTGPTFYGYTF
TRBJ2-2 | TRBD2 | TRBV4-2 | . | TGTGCCAGCAGCCAAGTACCGGGACTAGACGACACCGGGGAGCTGTTTTTT | CASSQVPGLDDTGELFF
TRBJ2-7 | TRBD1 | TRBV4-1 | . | TGCGCCAGCAGCCAACCCCCGGGACAGGGGGATTACGAGCAGTACTTC | CASSQPPGQGDYEQYF
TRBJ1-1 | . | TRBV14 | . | TGTGCCAGCAGCCCCCGCGACAGGCAAAAAGGGGACACTGAAGCTTTCTTT | CASSPRDRQKGDTEAFF
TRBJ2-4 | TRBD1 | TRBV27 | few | TGTGCCAGCACCCCGGGACAGGGTATGGACATTCAGTACTTC | CASTPGQGMDIQYF
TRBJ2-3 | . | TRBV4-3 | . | TGCGCCAGCAGCCAAGGGGTGGAAAGCGGCCTCACAGATACGCAGTATTTT | CASSQGVESGLTDTQYF
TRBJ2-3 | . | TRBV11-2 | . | TGTGCCAGCGCCCCCTCTGCGGCCACAGATACGCAGTATTTT | CASAPSAATDTQYF
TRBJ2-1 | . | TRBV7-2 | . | TGTGCCAGCAGCCGATACAACAATGAGCAGTTCTTC | CASSRYNNEQFF
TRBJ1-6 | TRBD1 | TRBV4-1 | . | TGCGCCAGCAGCCGGAGACAGGGGGATAATTCACCCCTCCACTTT | CASSRRQGDNSPLHF
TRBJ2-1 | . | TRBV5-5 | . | TGTGCCAGCAGCTTGAGGACAGTGAATGAGCAGTTCTTC | CASSLRTVNEQFF
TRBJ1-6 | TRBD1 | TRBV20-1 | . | TGCAGTGCTTCACAGGGGCCCGTCCCAAGCTCCTATAATTCACCCCTCCACTTT | CSASQGPVPSSYNSPLHF
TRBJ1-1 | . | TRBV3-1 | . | TGTGCCAGCAGCCGTCACAGGGAGGTCGCGGCTTTCTTT | CASSRHREVAAFF
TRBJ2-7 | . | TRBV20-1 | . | TGCAGTGCTAATCTTGTGGCAGGGGGGACCTACGAGCAGTACTTC | CSANLVAGGTYEQYF
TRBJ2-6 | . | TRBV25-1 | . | TGTGCCAGCAGTGCAGACAGCTCTGGGGCCAGCGTCCTGACTTTC | CASSADSSGASVLTF
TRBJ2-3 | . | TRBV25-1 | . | TGTGCCAGCAGGAGGGGCCCAGATACGCAGTATTTT | CASRRGPDTQYF
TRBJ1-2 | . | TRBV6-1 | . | TGTGCCAGCCGACTCGCTTCTCAGGGTAACTATGGCTACACCTTC | CASRLASQGNYGYTF
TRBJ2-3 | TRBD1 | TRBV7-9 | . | TGTGCCAGCACAACCCCGGGACAGGGGACAGATACGCAGTATTTT | CASTTPGQGTDTQYF
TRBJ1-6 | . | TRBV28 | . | TGTGCCAGCAGCGCATTGTACAGGGCTAATTCACCCCTCCACTTT | CASSALYRANSPLHF